One T cell receptor beta chain is described in this entry. Antigen unknown. Germline lookup yields CDR1 SGHRS and CDR2 YFSETQ. Trimming shortened V by 4 bases and J by 4 bases, and 14 bases separated the two germline ends. The CDR3 length is 14 residues. This sample stems from a study of cytomegalovirus exposure and HLA in healthy donors. Study details: The 120 validation repertoires and the approximately 630 first-cohort repertoires shared a platform, a later analysis reported. Points from the study as a whole: Subsequent analysis showed first-cohort TCR clusters tending to co-occur in some 110 validation repertoires. The classifier, whose performance was assessed in both the original and validation cohorts, reportedly diagnosed cytomegalovirus status with high specificity and sensitivity. Overall, under 200 TCR beta chains were annotated as cytomegalovirus-associated.

Using immunoSEQ multiplex PCR, the repertoire was profiled, and TCRdb retains in-frame clones only, with some absent. Among 150,000 to 200,000 clones listed, about 81% were seen once. The source material was PBMCs. This chain links TRBV5-1 with TRBJ1-2, with D perhaps TRBD1 (6 bases). This TCR came from a woman in her 30s in good health and CMV-seronegative. CDR3 amino acids: CASSTGQTGYGYTF. The CDR3 DNA sequence: TGCGCCAGCAGCACCGGACAGACAGGCTATGGCTACACCTTC.